These 28 T cell receptor beta chains were sequenced from one sample in a study of human versus mouse CDR3 diversity and MHC coevolution. Sequenced by immunoSEQ multiplex PCR; TCRdb stores in-frame clones only, minus some. Counted here are tens of thousands of clones, around 95% occurring once; the ten biggest clones make up around 1.5%. The material sequenced was naive CD4+ T cells from blood. Subset of the sample: CD45RO-negative CD62L-positive naive CD4 T cells. The origin of the receptors is a person aged 30-69 years in good health.

CDR3 sequence (DNA): TGTGCCAGTAGTATGGAGCGGGGGAGCTCCTACGAGCAGTACTTC. Translation: CASSMERGSSYEQYF. V gene TRBV19 combines with J gene TRBJ2-5, with 8 bases identical to TRBD2. With the DNA end fitting TRBJ2-7 better, the J assignment may be wrong. CDR1 and CDR2 (germline): LNHDA, SQIVND (reference sequence). The CDR3 sequence is 15 residues long.

The chain uses TRBV7-6 and TRBJ1-1, with D possibly TRBD1 on 6 matching bases. Trimming removed 1 base from V and 6 bases from J, with 18 bases in between. The CDR3 contains 16 residues. Germline CDR1 SGHVS, CDR2 FNYEAQ. CDR3 protein: CASSLGGGAGAAEAFF. The CDR3 DNA reads TGTGCCAGCAGCTTAGGGGGGGGCGCAGGGGCGGCTGAAGCTTTCTTT.

The V gene is TRBV7-9, the J gene TRBJ1-5; 9 bases agree with TRBD1. This CDR3 comprises 14 residues. Trimming cost V 5 bases and J 5 bases; bases outside gene matches: 4. Germline V gene data show CDR1 as SEHNR and CDR2 as FQNEAQ (reference sequence). CDR3 loop: CASSADRGDQPQHF. CDR3 sequence (DNA): TGTGCCAGCAGCGCGGACAGGGGAGATCAGCCCCAGCATTTT.

This chain links TRBV7-9 with TRBJ1-2; D uncertain. This CDR3 is 14 amino acids long. Germline V gene data show CDR1 as SEHNR and CDR2 as FQNEAQ (reference sequence). V gave up 2 bases and J gave up 0 bases, with 7 bases separating them. Here the CDR3 DNA reads TGTGCCAGCAGCTTATTGGGCTCTAACTATGGCTACACCTTC. It is translated as CASSLLGSNYGYTF.

This clone came up once. V gene TRBV7-8 combines with J gene TRBJ1-2; a weak D match, TRBD1 (5 bases). The CDR3 has 17 amino acids. Germline V gene data show CDR1 as SGHVS and CDR2 as FQNEAQ. Trimming removed 4 bases at V and 8 bases at J, with 26 bases between. The CDR3 is CASSSNPGGEMRKGYTF. The CDR3 DNA is TGTGCCAGCAGCTCCAATCCGGGGGGGGAAATGAGAAAGGGCTACACCTTC.

CDR3 protein: CAWLPETAVTDTQYF. CDR3 DNA sequence: TGTGCCTGGCTTCCGGAGACCGCTGTAACAGATACGCAGTATTTT. The genes are TRBV30 and TRBJ2-3; D not resolved. The germline CDR1 and CDR2 sequences are GTSNPN and SVGIG (reference sequence). Trimming took 5 bases from V and 3 from J, leaving 18 bases between them. This CDR3 comprises 15 residues.

V is TRBV25-1 and J is TRBJ2-7, with a tentative D call TRBD2 (6 bases). The V gene's germline CDR1 is MGHDK and CDR2 SYGVNS. The length of the CDR3 is 14 residues. Trimming took 2 bases from V and 2 from J, leaving 10 bases between them. CDR3 loop: CASSEGGTPYEQYF. In nucleotides, the CDR3 is TGTGCCAGCAGTGAAGGGGGGACCCCCTACGAGCAGTACTTC.

The chain employs TRBV2 and TRBJ1-5; 7 bases are a match to TRBD1. The V segment lost 2 bases and the J segment 9 bases; nucleotides outside the gene matches: 13. Germline assignment: CDR1 SNHLY and CDR2 FYNNEI. The CDR3 length is 16 residues. The CDR3 protein is CASSETGRRGIWPQHF. The CDR3 DNA is TGTGCCAGCAGTGAAACGGGCCGCAGGGGGATTTGGCCCCAGCATTTT.

This chain links TRBV7-3 with TRBJ1-2; D may be TRBD1 (6 bases). The V gene's germline CDR1 is SGHTA and CDR2 FQGTGA. The length of the CDR3 is 14 residues. Trimming took off 5 bases at V and 7 bases at J, with 17 bases between the two ends. The DNA for the CDR3 is TGTGCCAGCAGCATACAACAGGGATCGGGTGGCTACACCTTC. This codes for CASSIQQGSGGYTF. Variable domain in full (rest from reference TRBV7-3 and TRBJ1-2): GAGVSQTPSNKVTEKGKYVELRCDPISGHTALYWYRQSLGQGPEFLIYFQGTGAADDSGLPNDRFFAVRPEGSVSTLKIQRTERGDSAVYLCASSIQQGSGGYTFGSGTRLTVV.

The J gene is TRBJ2-3, the V gene TRBV19, with 9 nucleotides matching TRBD2. This CDR3 contains 18 residues. CDR1 LNHDA and CDR2 SQIVND come from the germline V gene (reference sequence). The trim removed 3 bases at V and 5 bases at J, leaving 15 bases unmatched. In nucleotides, the CDR3 is TGTGCCAGTAGTATCGGTAGCGGGGGAAACCCGACTGGAGATACGCAGTATTTT. As protein: CASSIGSGGNPTGDTQYF.

The chain has TRBV9 and TRBJ2-7; 11 bases map to TRBD1. The V gene end was trimmed by 0 bases and the J gene end by 0 bases; junction bases not matched to a gene: 2. Germline V CDR1 and CDR2: SGDLS, YYNGEE. The CDR3 is made up of 16 amino acids. CDR3 protein: CASSVGDRGTSYEQYF. In DNA form, the CDR3 reads TGTGCCAGCAGCGTAGGGGACAGGGGGACCTCCTACGAGCAGTACTTC.

This rearrangement joins TRBV19 to TRBJ2-5; maybe TRBD2 (6 bases). CDR1 is LNHDA and CDR2 is SQIVND in the germline V gene (reference sequence). The germline V and J ends were trimmed by 4 bases and 5 bases, with 8 bases remaining between them. There are 12 residues in the CDR3. CDR3 sequence reads: CASSRGVETQYF. The DNA for the CDR3 is TGTGCCAGTAGTAGGGGGGTGGAGACCCAGTACTTC.

The J gene is TRBJ2-7, the V gene TRBV27, with 12 bases matching TRBD2. Losses at the gene ends were 5 bases for V and 6 bases for J; bases not matched to a gene: 8. CDR1 and CDR2 (germline): MNHEY, SMNVEV (reference sequence). This CDR3 comprises 15 residues. CDR3 amino acids: CASSPRTSGVPEQYF. For the CDR3, the DNA is TGTGCCAGCAGTCCCAGGACTAGCGGGGTTCCCGAGCAGTACTTC.

This clone came up once. This chain connects TRBV28 to TRBJ2-7, with no clear D. The length of the CDR3 is 12 residues. Germline CDR1 reads MDHEN; CDR2 reads SYDVKM. The V end lost 5 bases, the J end lost 6 bases, and 11 bases lay between the germline ends. CDR3 region: CASSPPGSEQYF. CDR3 DNA sequence: TGTGCCAGCAGTCCCCCAGGTTCCGAGCAGTACTTC. The full variable domain, in which reference TRBV28 and TRBJ2-7 provide the parts outside the CDR3, is DVKVTQSSRYLVKRTGEKVFLECVQDMDHENMFWYRQDPGLGLRLIYFSYDVKMKEKGDIPEGYSVSREKKERFSLILESASTNQTSMYLCASSPPGSEQYFGPGTRLTVT.

V gene TRBV7-2 combines with J gene TRBJ1-2, with 8 bases that match TRBD1. CDR1 is SGHTA and CDR2 is FQGNSA in the germline V gene. V lost 5 bases and J lost 9; bases outside the gene matches: 5. The CDR3 is 12 residues long. In DNA, the CDR3 is TGTGCCAGCAGCGGACAGGGAATAAGCTACACCTTC. Its translation is CASSGQGISYTF.

The chain links TRBV21-1 to TRBJ2-7; the table's D call of TRBD1 was not tested on the DNA. TRBV21-1 is a known pseudogene. This CDR3 comprises 12 residues. CDR3 sequence: CASTDSIYEQYF. The CDR3 DNA follows: TGTGCCAGCACGGACAGCATCTACGAGCAGTACTTC.

This clone showed up just once. The chain couples TRBV9 to TRBJ1-6, with D unclear. This CDR3 comprises 16 residues. The V and J ends lost 4 bases and 0 bases respectively, with 11 bases between them. In germline, CDR1 is SGDLS, CDR2 YYNGEE. The CDR3 nucleotides are TGTGCCAGCAGCCCAGACATAAGCTCCTATAATTCACCCCTCCACTTT. It encodes CASSPDISSYNSPLHF.

This clone appeared a single time. The chain recombines TRBV7-2 with TRBJ2-7, with TRBD2 matching over 12 bases. From germline, CDR1 is SGHTA and CDR2 FQGNSA. The CDR3 is 15 amino acids. V shed 7 bases, J shed 7 bases, and the junction held 11 bases outside the gene matches. In nucleotides, the CDR3 is TGTGCCAGCACCCCGAGACTAGCGGGAGTGGTAGAGCAGTACTTC. Protein sequence: CASTPRLAGVVEQYF.

The chain has TRBV7-9 and TRBJ2-7; a weak D match, TRBD2 (5 bases). Between the trimmed V and J ends, which lost 4 bases and 1 base, there was a span of 11 bases. Germline-derived CDR1 and CDR2 are SEHNR and FQNEAQ (reference sequence). This CDR3 region has 14 residues. The CDR3 sequence is CASSSRLQSYEQYF. For the CDR3, the DNA is TGTGCCAGCAGCTCCAGACTACAATCCTACGAGCAGTACTTC. Together with reference TRBV7-9 and TRBJ2-7, the CDR3 gives the full variable domain: DTGVSQNPRHKITKRGQNVTFRCDPISEHNRLYWYRQTLGQGPEFLTYFQNEAQLEKSRLLSDRFSAERPKGSFSTLEIQRTEQGDSAMYLCASSSRLQSYEQYFGPGTRLTVT.

The CDR3 region has the DNA TGTGCCAGCAGTGCAGAATTAGGACAGGGGGCCCATCAGCCCCAGCATTTT. Translation: CASSAELGQGAHQPQHF. This rearrangement joins TRBV6-1 to TRBJ1-5; TRBD1 matches at 11 bases. CDR3 length: 17 amino acids. V lost 4 bases to trimming and J lost 5 bases; unmatched junction nucleotides: 10. Per germline, CDR1 MNHNS and CDR2 SASEGT.

This CDR3 reads CASSQSAGSYEQYF. The CDR3 DNA reads TGTGCCAGCAGCCAATCGGCCGGGTCCTACGAGCAGTACTTC. This chain joins TRBV9 and TRBJ2-7; D unclear. This CDR3 comprises 14 residues. CDR1 and CDR2 from the germline V gene are SGDLS and YYNGEE. The V gene lost 4 bases and the J gene lost 1 base, with 12 bases spanning the gap.

The chain has TRBV13 and TRBJ1-2, with D possibly matching TRBD1 (6 bases). There are 16 residues in the CDR3. Germline V gene sequence: CDR1 PRHDT, CDR2 FYEKMQ (reference sequence). The V end was cut by 5 bases, the J end by 3 bases, with 19 bases between. The CDR3 is CASSPIARDTHYGYTF. The CDR3, as DNA: TGTGCCAGCAGCCCCATAGCCCGGGACACCCACTATGGCTACACCTTC.

This clone was seen a handful of times. This chain connects TRBV19 to TRBJ1-2; 7 nucleotides line up with TRBD1. There are 14 residues in the CDR3. The trim removed 9 bases at V and 5 bases at J, leaving 12 bases unmatched. CDR1 is LNHDA and CDR2 is SQIVND in the germline V gene (reference sequence). The CDR3 region is CASQRQGEGYGYTF. The CDR3 region has the DNA TGTGCCAGCCAAAGACAGGGCGAAGGGTATGGCTACACCTTC.

The chain recombines TRBV6-5 with TRBJ1-4, with no clear D. The V gene lost 0 bases and the J gene lost 2 bases, with 7 bases spanning the gap. Looked up from germline, CDR1 is MNHEY and CDR2 is SVGAGI. The CDR3 runs to 15 residues. The CDR3 loop reads CASSYSLGTNEKLFF. CDR3 in DNA: TGTGCCAGCAGTTACTCGCTCGGGACTAATGAAAAACTGTTTTTT.

The rearrangement joins TRBV27 to TRBJ1-1, with D possibly being TRBD1 (6 bases). V lost 0 bases and J lost 0, with 8 bases in between. Germline CDR1 MNHEY, CDR2 SMNVEV (reference sequence). The CDR3 sequence is 15 residues long. CDR3 bases: TGTGCCAGCAGTTTATCGGGGACAATGAACACTGAAGCTTTCTTT. It specifies CASSLSGTMNTEAFF.

The chain carries TRBV25-1 and TRBJ1-1, with unresolved D. This CDR3 spans 12 amino acids. In germline, CDR1 is MGHDK, CDR2 SYGVNS. V lost 3 bases to trimming and J lost 4 bases, with 6 bases between them. This chain's CDR3 is CASSERATEAFF. CDR3 in DNA: TGTGCCAGCAGTGAGAGGGCCACTGAAGCTTTCTTT.

This chain joins TRBV7-2 and TRBJ2-5; possible D gene TRBD2, 6 bases. Trimming left V 5 bases short and J 1 base short, with 8 bases between. The CDR3 runs 13 residues. In germline, CDR1 is SGHTA, CDR2 FQGNSA. CDR3 sequence: CASSRGSQETQYF. DNA for the CDR3: TGTGCCAGCAGCCGGGGGTCCCAAGAGACCCAGTACTTC.

The rearrangement joins TRBV29-1 to TRBJ1-3, with D uncertain. This CDR3 region has 12 residues. CDR1 and CDR2 from the germline V gene are SQVTM and ANQGSEA. Deletions cut 4 bases from V and 4 bases from J, with 8 bases between. The chain's CDR3 is CSVVRSGNTIYF. CDR3 DNA sequence: TGCAGCGTTGTCAGGTCCGGAAACACCATATATTTT.